Listed below are T cell receptor beta chains from one sample, sequenced in a study of cytomegalovirus exposure and HLA in healthy donors. Profiled with immunoSEQ multiplex PCR; TCRdb holds only in-frame clones, not every one. The sample includes almost 200,000 clones, 65% to 80% of them seen just once. Sequencing was done on a sample of PBMCs. The receptor source for this set is a woman aged 30 to 39 in good health and CMV-seropositive. The CDR3 runs from the conserved cysteine through the conserved F or W. The D gene is left open where the match is weak. Clone size is not always given. Where it is, it says once, few, many or a class for expanded clones.

d_call,clone_size,j_call,v_call,cdr3_length,cdr3_aa,cdr3_nt
TRBD1,.,TRBJ1-1,TRBV4-1,14,CASSPQGMNTEAFF,TGCGCCAGCAGCCCACAGGGGATGAACACTGAAGCTTTCTTT
.,.,TRBJ2-1,TRBV6-7,16,CASSYFEGGQYNEQFF,TGTGCCAGCAGTTATTTTGAGGGTGGGCAGTACAATGAGCAGTTCTTC
.,.,TRBJ1-2,TRBV4-2,16,CASSQGPRGLQDGYTF,TGTGCCAGCAGCCAAGGCCCCAGGGGATTACAAGATGGCTACACCTTC
TRBD2,few,TRBJ2-3,TRBV7-2,15,CASSWTSGSTDTQYF,TGTGCCAGCAGCTGGACTAGCGGGAGCACAGATACGCAGTATTTT
TRBD2,.,TRBJ2-1,TRBV7-2,15,CASSLEVAGGLGQFF,TGTGCCAGCAGCTTAGAGGTAGCGGGGGGGCTGGGGCAGTTCTTC
TRBD2,.,TRBJ2-2,TRBV11-2,16,CASSSSGGANTGELFF,TGTGCCAGCAGTTCTAGCGGGGGGGCGAACACCGGGGAGCTGTTTTTT
.,.,TRBJ1-4,TRBV18,14,CASSTAGGGEKLFF,TGTGCCAGCTCTACCGCGGGCGGGGGTGAAAAACTGTTTTTT
.,.,TRBJ2-1,TRBV11-2,15,CASSSTRGQYNEQFF,TGTGCCAGCAGCTCAACTAGAGGGCAATACAATGAGCAGTTCTTC
TRBD2,.,TRBJ2-7,TRBV10-3,14,CATRGTSGGYEQYF,TGTGCCACCAGGGGGACTAGCGGTGGATACGAGCAGTACTTC
.,.,TRBJ2-5,TRBV9,13,CASNRPERETQYF,TGTGCCAGCAATCGACCCGAGCGGGAGACCCAGTACTTC
.,.,TRBJ2-3,TRBV10-3,17,CAIRGGGTSTLADTQYF,TGTGCCATCAGGGGGGGAGGGACATCGACCCTGGCAGATACGCAGTATTTT
.,once,TRBJ1-6,TRBV6-5,15,CASRGPGTLNSPLHF,TGTGCCAGCAGAGGACCCGGGACACTCAATTCACCCCTCCACTTT
TRBD2,.,TRBJ2-7,TRBV7-6,15,CASSLVGGGQPEQYF,TGTGCCAGCAGCTTAGTGGGGGGAGGGCAGCCCGAGCAGTACTTC
.,.,TRBJ2-1,TRBV7-2,16,CASSLVPGEGYNEQFF,TGTGCCAGCAGCTTAGTCCCCGGGGAAGGGTACAATGAGCAGTTCTTC
.,.,TRBJ1-2,TRBV29-1,12,CSVQRGLYGYTF,TGCAGCGTCCAAAGGGGGTTGTATGGCTACACCTTC
TRBD1,.,TRBJ1-1,TRBV6-1,18,CASSEYRSGQVGVTEAFF,TGTGCCAGCAGTGAATATCGTTCGGGACAGGTCGGGGTCACTGAAGCTTTCTTT
TRBD1,.,TRBJ2-7,TRBV2,14,CASRPGQATYEQYF,TGTGCCAGCAGACCGGGACAGGCCACCTACGAGCAGTACTTC
.,.,TRBJ1-5,TRBV10-3,13,CAISVAGHQPQHF,TGTGCCATCAGTGTGGCAGGGCATCAGCCCCAGCATTTT
.,.,TRBJ2-1,TRBV11-3,12,CASSEQRREQFF,TGTGCCAGCAGCGAGCAACGTCGGGAGCAGTTCTTC
TRBD1,.,TRBJ2-3,TRBV5-1,15,CASSLGDRGRGTQYF,TGCGCCAGCAGCTTGGGGGACAGGGGGCGTGGTACGCAGTATTTT
.,.,TRBJ1-2,TRBV6-6,14,CASSYSGRGDGYTF,TGTGCCAGCAGTTACTCGGGCAGGGGAGATGGCTACACCTTC
TRBD1,once,TRBJ2-5,TRBV11-2,17,CASNLDSDRALQETQYF,TGTGCCAGCAACTTAGACTCCGACAGGGCTCTACAAGAGACCCAGTACTTC
.,few,TRBJ1-1,TRBV5-4,14,CASSPRGGDTEAFF,TGTGCCAGCAGCCCCCGCGGGGGCGACACTGAAGCTTTCTTT
TRBD2,few,TRBJ2-1,TRBV27,15,CASSPGLAENNEQFF,TGTGCCAGCAGTCCAGGACTAGCGGAGAACAATGAGCAGTTCTTC
TRBD1,.,TRBJ1-1,TRBV19,14,CASNIGGRASEAFF,TGTGCCAGTAATATAGGGGGCAGGGCGTCTGAAGCTTTCTTT
.,.,TRBJ2-1,TRBV5-1,14,CASSFDRGRNEQFF,TGCGCCAGCAGCTTCGACCGGGGTCGTAATGAGCAGTTCTTC
.,.,TRBJ2-7,TRBV4-1,14,CASSVLVRWYEQYF,TGCGCCAGCAGCGTACTGGTACGGTGGTACGAGCAGTACTTC
.,.,TRBJ2-2,TRBV28,14,CASSLIQNQGELFF,TGTGCCAGCAGTTTAATACAGAACCAGGGGGAGCTGTTTTTT
.,few,TRBJ1-4,TRBV4-2,18,CASSQDEARQARGEKLFF,TGTGCCAGCAGCCAAGATGAGGCTAGACAGGCGAGAGGGGAAAAACTGTTTTTT
.,once,TRBJ2-7,TRBV5-1,13,CASSFPGSYEQYF,TGCGCCAGCAGCTTTCCCGGGTCCTACGAGCAGTACTTC
.,.,TRBJ1-4,TRBV7-2,13,CASSLESYEKLFF,TGTGCCAGCAGCTTAGAAAGCTACGAAAAACTGTTTTTT
.,.,TRBJ2-1,TRBV7-6,15,CASSSRYLSYNEQFF,TGTGCCAGCAGCTCCCGCTACTTATCCTACAATGAGCAGTTCTTC
TRBD1,.,TRBJ2-7,TRBV7-9,16,CASSLVSGQGPYEQYF,TGTGCCAGCAGCTTAGTCTCAGGACAGGGACCTTACGAGCAGTACTTC
.,.,TRBJ2-7,TRBV9,12,CASSPGGGEQYF,TGTGCCAGCAGTCCAGGTGGAGGGGAGCAGTACTTC
TRBD1,.,TRBJ2-1,TRBV7-9,11,CASSTGGEEFF,TGTGCCAGTTCAACAGGGGGCGAAGAGTTCTTC
.,.,TRBJ2-1,TRBV19,17,CASSIKISSASYNEQFF,TGTGCCAGTAGTATCAAAATCTCTAGCGCTTCCTACAATGAGCAGTTCTTC
TRBD2,.,TRBJ2-1,TRBV5-6,15,CASSSPGLAVNEQFF,TGTGCCAGCAGCTCCCCGGGACTAGCGGTCAATGAGCAGTTCTTC
TRBD1,.,TRBJ1-2,TRBV18,14,CASSPMGQGYGYTF,TGTGCCAGCTCACCAATGGGACAGGGCTATGGCTACACCTTC
.,.,TRBJ2-1,TRBV25-1,13,CASSEQVDNEQFF,TGTGCCAGCAGTGAACAGGTAGACAATGAGCAGTTCTTC
TRBD2,.,TRBJ2-5,TRBV10-3,15,CAISLGTSLTETQYF,TGTGCCATCAGTTTAGGGACTAGCCTCACCGAGACCCAGTACTTC
TRBD1,medium-sized,TRBJ1-4,TRBV6-5,15,CASSYSGTDYRLLFF,TGTGCCAGCAGTTACTCCGGGACAGATTACCGCCTCCTGTTTTTT
.,few,TRBJ1-6,TRBV6-1,13,CASSDRDNSPLHF,TGTGCCAGCAGTGACAGGGATAATTCACCCCTCCACTTT
TRBD1,.,TRBJ1-3,TRBV6-1,15,CASMFDRGRGNTIYF,TGTGCCAGCATGTTTGACAGGGGGAGAGGAAACACCATATATTTT
.,.,TRBJ2-7,TRBV29-1,13,CSVEDLGGYEQYF,TGCAGCGTTGAAGATCTCGGCGGCTACGAGCAGTACTTC
TRBD1,.,TRBJ1-1,TRBV20-1,11,CSASRTGEAFF,TGCAGTGCTAGTCGGACAGGAGAAGCTTTCTTT
TRBD2,.,TRBJ2-1,TRBV4-3,15,CASSQRLAGYNEQFF,TGCGCCAGCAGCCAACGACTAGCGGGGTACAATGAGCAGTTCTTC
.,.,TRBJ2-1,TRBV29-1,14,CSAPTPGPYNEQFF,TGCAGCGCCCCAACCCCAGGGCCCTACAATGAGCAGTTCTTC
.,.,TRBJ1-1,TRBV6-5,14,CASSETGIGTEAFF,TGTGCCAGCAGTGAAACAGGCATAGGTACTGAAGCTTTCTTT
.,.,TRBJ1-4,TRBV5-8,15,CASSPRGQKNEKLFF,TGTGCCAGCAGCCCCCGAGGACAGAAGAATGAAAAACTGTTTTTT
TRBD1,.,TRBJ1-2,TRBV2,15,CASSEGRGQVYGYTF,TGTGCCAGCAGTGAAGGAAGAGGACAGGTCTATGGCTACACCTTC
.,once,TRBJ2-7,TRBV6-6,14,CASSYSRQDYEQYF,TGTGCCAGCAGTTACTCCAGACAGGACTACGAGCAGTACTTC
.,.,TRBJ2-2,TRBV6-6,13,CASTAGAAGELFF,TGTGCCAGCACTGCGGGCGCGGCCGGGGAGCTGTTTTTT
TRBD2,.,TRBJ2-2,TRBV19,15,CASSIWREYTGELFF,TGTGCCAGTAGTATCTGGCGGGAGTACACCGGGGAGCTGTTTTTT
.,.,TRBJ2-1,TRBV19,13,CASKAEMNNEQFF,TGTGCCAGTAAGGCGGAGATGAACAATGAGCAGTTCTTC